The subject of this entry is one TCR beta chain. What it binds is not known. This entry is derived from a study of cytomegalovirus exposure and HLA in healthy donors. In the study overall: Earlier, some 200 million T cells were analyzed, and 90 million to 140 million unique TCR beta sequences were found among them. General study points: A later analysis showed that HLA-associated TCR beta chains had undergone more clonal expansion than equally common others. It was reported that TCR beta sequences correctly inferred the HLA-A and HLA-B alleles for most subjects. As immune exposure information, only CMV serostatus was available.

Amplification used 60 Vbeta primers and 13 Jbeta primers. Measured with immunoSEQ multiplex PCR; TCRdb has only the in-frame clones, and not every one. The data show over 200,000 clones, about 80% seen once. V lost 5 bases and J lost 8, with 10 bases in between. The CDR3 totals 11 residues. Germline CDR1 SGHTS, CDR2 YDEGEE. The sequenced sample was PBMCs. The J gene is TRBJ1-1, the V gene TRBV5-8; D may be TRBD1 (5 bases). The TCR sequence derives from a woman aged 35 to 49 in good health and CMV-seronegative. CDR3 protein: CASRPDSEAFF. The CDR3 coding sequence is TGTGCCAGCAGACCCGACAGCGAAGCTTTCTTT.